The 7 T cell receptor beta chains given below trace back to one sample, sequenced in a study of cytomegalovirus exposure and HLA in healthy donors (dated by TCRdb to 2016 to 2017). The protocol used for the library was the immunoSEQ multiplex PCR assay. For the multiplex PCR, a mixture combining 60 forward primers for TCR Vbeta segments and 13 reverse primers for TCR Jbeta segments was used. TCRdb obtained this table from immuneACCESS and retained in-frame rearrangements with V and J assigned. These tables miss some clones; where compared with another copy, unresolved V genes account for less than half of the shortfall, and the remainder is unexplained. This sample's table lists approximately 120,000 clones. About 2.3% of the sample belongs to the ten largest clones. Specimen: PBMCs. The receptor set was obtained from a man aged 35 to 55 in good health and CMV-seronegative.

As to this clone: Sequence at one end of the junction differs from germline and may be a read error. The gene calls are TRBV7-7 and TRBJ2-1; D possibly corresponds to TRBD2 (5 bases). Per the germline V gene, CDR1 is SSHAT and CDR2 is FNYEAQ (reference sequence). CDR3 length equals 15 residues. CDR3 residues: CASSSGLVTYNEQFF. Written as DNA, the CDR3 is TGTGCTAGCAGCTCCGGACTCGTAACCTACAATGAGCAGTTCTTC.

V usage is TRBV6-5 and J usage is TRBJ1-4; 7 nucleotides line up with TRBD1. The CDR3 runs 16 residues. Trimming removed 0 bases from V and 8 bases from J; junction bases left unmatched: 9. Looked up from germline, CDR1 is MNHEY and CDR2 is SVGAGI. The CDR3 region has the DNA TGTGCCAGCAGTTACTCGAAGGCCAGGGGGGAAGAAAAACTGTTTTTT. Its protein product is CASSYSKARGEEKLFF.

The chain joins TRBV30 to TRBJ2-7, with 9 bases identical to TRBD2. Germline lookup yields CDR1 GTSNPN and CDR2 SVGIG (reference sequence). This CDR3 region has 13 residues. V lost 8 bases to trimming and J lost 5 bases; unmatched junction nucleotides: 10. The CDR3 coding sequence is TGTGCCGGCAGGGGCGGGAGGGCCCACGAGCAGTACTTC. It encodes CAGRGGRAHEQYF.

The chain couples TRBV2 to TRBJ1-1; 9 bases are a match to TRBD1. This CDR3 has 16 amino acids. The germline V gene encodes CDR1 SNHLY and CDR2 FYNNEI. V lost 0 bases and J lost 6; bases outside the gene matches: 8. DNA for the CDR3: TGTGCCAGCAGTGAAGCGCTTGGGACAGGGTTTTCTGAAGCTTTCTTT. Translated: CASSEALGTGFSEAFF.

The genes are TRBV28 and TRBJ1-5; no firm D call. This CDR3 is 12 amino acids long. The germline CDR1 and CDR2 sequences are MDHEN and SYDVKM. V dropped 2 bases and J dropped 9 bases, with 8 bases sitting between them. The CDR3 is CASSLTSGPQHF. The CDR3 DNA follows: TGTGCCAGCAGTTTAACTTCCGGGCCCCAGCATTTT.

This sequence joins TRBV7-8 and TRBJ2-7; 7 bases line up with TRBD2. V gave up 2 bases and J gave up 6 bases; unmatched junction bases: 4. The CDR3 length is 13 residues. The germline V gene encodes CDR1 SGHVS and CDR2 FQNEAQ. Written as DNA, the CDR3 is TGTGCCAGCAGCTTACAGTCGGGAGGCGAGCAGTACTTC. This translates into CASSLQSGGEQYF.

The chain uses TRBV9 and TRBJ2-7, with 7 bases lining up with TRBD2. In germline, CDR1 is SGDLS, CDR2 YYNGEE. The V and J ends lost 3 bases and 2 bases, in that order; junction bases with no gene match: 8. The length of the CDR3 is 15 residues. CDR3 bases: TGTGCCAGCAGCGAGGCCACGGGAGGAACCTACGAGCAGTACTTC. Translation: CASSEATGGTYEQYF.